This T cell receptor beta chain appears in the sequencing data of a study of T cells expressing NK-cell markers. Study details: Sorted CD3+CD56-NKG2C+, CD3+CD56+NKG2C+ and CD3+CD56+NKG2C- T cells supplied the TCR beta repertoires. Most of the eight sequenced donors tested HCMV-seropositive; one tested seronegative. Study-level points and caveats: Several donors likewise had their CD3+CD56-NKG2C+ fraction led by these clonotypes.

Libraries used 5'RACE template switching adding universal primer site and UMIs. TCRdb reprocessed the 5' RACE reads and stores each CDR3 protein as one record, lacking DNA. The repertoire table contains 550,000 to 600,000 distinct CDR3 sequences. Turning to this clonotype: Antigen unknown.

The specimen was blood T cells: a sorted CD56 or NKG2C T cell subset, CD4+ or CD8+ T cells, or bulk PBMC T cells (not recorded which). This clonotype was sampled from a young man in good health.

CDR3 sequence: CSASETSGRTKETQYF. This chain links TRBV20-1 with TRBJ2-5; as DNA is missing, the TRBD2 call by TCRdb cannot be tested. Germline V CDR1 and CDR2: DFQATT, SNEGSKA (reference sequence). The CDR3 consists of 16 residues.